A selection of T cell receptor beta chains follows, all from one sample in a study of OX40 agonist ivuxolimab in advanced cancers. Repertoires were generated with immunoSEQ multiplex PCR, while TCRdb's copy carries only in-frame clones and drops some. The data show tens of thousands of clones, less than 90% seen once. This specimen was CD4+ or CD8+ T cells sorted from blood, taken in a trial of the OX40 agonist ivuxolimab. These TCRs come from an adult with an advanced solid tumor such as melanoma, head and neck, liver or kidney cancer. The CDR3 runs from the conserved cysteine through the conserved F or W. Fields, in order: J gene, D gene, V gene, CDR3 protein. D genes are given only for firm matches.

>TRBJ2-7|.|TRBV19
CASSFGEDYEQYF
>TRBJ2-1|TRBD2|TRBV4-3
CASSQDGTTYNEQFF
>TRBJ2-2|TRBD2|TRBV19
CASSTTRSGEANTGELFF
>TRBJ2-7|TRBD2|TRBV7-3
CASSLTGRGGRYEQYF
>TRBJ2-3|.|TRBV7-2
CASSPGLGGDTQYF
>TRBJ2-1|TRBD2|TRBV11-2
CASSPGLAGENEQFF
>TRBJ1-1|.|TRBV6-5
CASSWGGLTEAFF
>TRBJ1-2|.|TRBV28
CATNNYGYTF
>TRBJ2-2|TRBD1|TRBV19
CASRPGQFTGELFF
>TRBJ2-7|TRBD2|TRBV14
CASSQTLTRAGAPYEQYF
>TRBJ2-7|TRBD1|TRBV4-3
CASAAGTGSYEQYF
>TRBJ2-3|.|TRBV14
CASSVGGPGDTQYF
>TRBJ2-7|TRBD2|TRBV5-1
CASSLAPYEGRAYEQYF
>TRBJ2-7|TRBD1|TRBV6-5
CASSLGQGFEQYF
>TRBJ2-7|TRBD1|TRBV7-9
CASSSGTGRDEQYF
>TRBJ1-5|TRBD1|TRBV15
CATSRGGQGSQPQHF
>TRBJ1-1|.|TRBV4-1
CASSLGKNLEAFF
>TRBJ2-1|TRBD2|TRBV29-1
CSVSGTSGRLDEQFF
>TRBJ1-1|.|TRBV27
CASSLTAMNTEAFF
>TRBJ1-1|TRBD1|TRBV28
CASSPQGGDTEAFF
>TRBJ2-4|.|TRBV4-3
CASSQDEGLAKNIQYF
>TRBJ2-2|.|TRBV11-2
CASSLGDGELFF
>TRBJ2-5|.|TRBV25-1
CASDPGVGSEETQYF
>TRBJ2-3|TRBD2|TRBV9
CASSGGREREARCF
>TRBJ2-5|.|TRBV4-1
CASSQLVGESETQYF
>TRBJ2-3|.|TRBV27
CASSPHSFTQYF
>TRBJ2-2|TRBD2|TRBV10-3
CAISGGLAGDTGELFF
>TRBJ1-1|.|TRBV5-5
CASSEGPTEAFF
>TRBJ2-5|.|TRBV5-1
CASSLSGWEETQYF
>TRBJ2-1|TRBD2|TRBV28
CASSPRLAGYNEQFF
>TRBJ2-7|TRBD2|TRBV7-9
CASSSGASGEYEQYF
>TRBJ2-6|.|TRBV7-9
CASRDSYHTGANVLTF
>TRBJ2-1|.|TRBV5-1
CASSLEGGHSYNEQFF
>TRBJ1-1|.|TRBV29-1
CSVVPEQAFF
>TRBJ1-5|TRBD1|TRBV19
CASVPGTGGFAYQPQHF
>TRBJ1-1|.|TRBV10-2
CASGQMNTEAFF
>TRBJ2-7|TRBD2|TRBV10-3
CATRQGTSGGGYEQYF
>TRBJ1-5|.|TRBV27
CASGTTPQQPQHF
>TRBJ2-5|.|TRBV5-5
CASSLGPEGPQYF
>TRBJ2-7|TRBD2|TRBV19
CASSLAENYEQYF
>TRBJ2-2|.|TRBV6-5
CASSLRLHGGELFF
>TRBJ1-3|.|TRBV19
CASTLTGGNTIYF
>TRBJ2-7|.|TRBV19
CASSINILTGGEQYF
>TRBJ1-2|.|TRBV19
CASSPVRAGTFRGYTF
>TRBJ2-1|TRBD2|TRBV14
CASSQLAGAYNEQFF
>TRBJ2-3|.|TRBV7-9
CASSFENLGFTSTDTQYF
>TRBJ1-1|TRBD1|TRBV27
CASSLIPPGQLNTEAFF
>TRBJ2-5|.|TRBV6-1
CALQGFDSQETQYF
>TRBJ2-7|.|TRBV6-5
CASRGSEQYF
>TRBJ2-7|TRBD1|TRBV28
CASWDRVNEQYF
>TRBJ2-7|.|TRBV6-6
CAIQPGTEAWGEQYF
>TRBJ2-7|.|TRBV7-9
CASSLEGTYEQYF
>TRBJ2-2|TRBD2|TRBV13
CASSLGRAGGELFF
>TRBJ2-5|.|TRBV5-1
CASSLGGEETQYF
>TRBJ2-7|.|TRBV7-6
CASSLGDNSYEQYF
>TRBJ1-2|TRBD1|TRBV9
CASSAYGTGTYGYTF